This entry lists 10 T cell receptor beta chains sequenced from one sample in a study of T cell responses to AZD1222 COVID-19 vaccine. Generated by immunoSEQ multiplex PCR, the TCRdb table keeps only in-frame clones and is missing some. The sample yields about 57,000 clones, about 90% seen once. The source was peripheral blood, collected on day 0 of AZD1222 vaccination. The receptors come from an adult in good health.

The chain has TRBV7-3 and TRBJ2-2, with TRBD2 as a possible D gene (6 bases). Germline CDR1 and CDR2: SGHTA and FQGTGA. The CDR3 has 15 amino acids. Trimming shortened V by 3 bases and J by 1 base, and 9 bases separated the two germline ends. The CDR3 spells CASSFSGRNTGELFF. As DNA, the CDR3 is TGTGCCAGCAGCTTTAGCGGAAGGAACACCGGGGAGCTGTTTTTT.

This clone was picked up a small number of times. In the same sample, other DNA sequences code for this CDR3. This chain links TRBV2 with TRBJ1-2, with D tentatively TRBD1 (5 bases). V was cut by 4 bases and J by 1 base, with 7 bases left in between. Germline CDR1 reads SNHLY; CDR2 reads FYNNEI. The CDR3 is made up of 13 amino acids. CDR3 sequence reads: CASSADSNYGYTF. The CDR3 DNA sequence: TGTGCCAGCAGTGCCGACAGTAACTATGGCTACACCTTC.

The CDR3 DNA is TGTGCCAGCAGCGAAGGACAGAACACTGAAGCTTTCTTT. Its translation: CASSEGQNTEAFF. The chain combines TRBV6-4 with TRBJ1-1; D perhaps matches TRBD1 (5 bases). CDR3 length: 13 amino acids. Trimming shortened V by 6 bases and J by 1 base, and 9 bases separated the two germline ends. In germline, CDR1 is MRHNA, CDR2 SNTAGT.

The V and J genes are TRBV14 and TRBJ1-2; D perhaps matches TRBD1 (6 bases). Per germline, CDR1 SGHDN and CDR2 FVKESK. Trimming removed 1 base from V and 3 bases from J, with 15 bases in between. This CDR3 comprises 16 residues. In nucleotides, the CDR3 is TGTGCCAGCAGCCAAGTATGGTCAGGGGACCACTATGGCTACACCTTC. This translates into CASSQVWSGDHYGYTF.

This clone was recorded a few times. V gene TRBV28 combines with J gene TRBJ2-7, with TRBD2 identical over 13 bases. J lost 2 bases, V lost 3 bases, and 10 bases had no gene match. Germline CDR1 reads MDHEN; CDR2 reads SYDVKM. The CDR3 sequence is 18 residues long. CDR3 DNA: TGTGCCAGCAGTTTTCATGCGAGGACTAGCGGGAGTACCTACGAGCAGTACTTC. It encodes CASSFHARTSGSTYEQYF.

This sequence joins TRBV4-2 and TRBJ1-5; the match to TRBD1 covers 9 bases. This CDR3 is built from 14 residues. Germline trimming cut 1 base from V and 15 bases from J; bases unmatched to any gene: 10. Germline V lookup: CDR1 LGHNA, CDR2 YNFKEQ. This CDR3 is CASSQGDRDSKRHF. CDR3 bases: TGTGCCAGCAGCCAAGGGGACAGGGACTCTAAACGGCATTTT.

This sequence joins TRBV5-8 and TRBJ2-7; 7 bases map to TRBD1. CDR3 size: 12 residues. Germline V lookup: CDR1 SGHTS, CDR2 YDEGEE. Trimming removed 4 bases from V and 5 bases from J; junction bases left unmatched: 3. The CDR3 reads CASSQGVDEQYF. DNA of the CDR3: TGTGCCAGCAGCCAGGGGGTGGACGAGCAGTACTTC.

This chain links TRBV18 with TRBJ2-4; D may match TRBD1 or TRBD2 (5 bases each). With 6 bases removed from V and 4 bases from J, the gap between germline ends came to 19 bases. Germline CDR1 KGHSH, CDR2 LQKENI. This CDR3 comprises 16 residues. The CDR3: CASSLEPGDRKNIQYF. CDR3 sequence (DNA): TGTGCCAGCTCCCTCGAACCCGGGGACCGAAAAAACATTCAGTACTTC.

V gene TRBV20-1 combines with J gene TRBJ1-1, with D perhaps matching TRBD1 (5 bases). Germline loops: CDR1 DFQATT, CDR2 SNEGSKA (reference sequence). V was shortened by 3 bases and J by 1 base, with 12 bases between the two germline ends. The CDR3 is made up of 14 amino acids. CDR3 nucleotide sequence: TGCAGTGCTAGTGACCGGGACGGGAACACTGAAGCTTTCTTT. It encodes CSASDRDGNTEAFF.

A single count supports this clone. The CDR3 coding sequence is TGTGCCAGCAGCTCGGACAACCCTCTTTACGAGCAGTACTTC. Its translation is CASSSDNPLYEQYF. This chain uses TRBV7-9 with TRBJ2-7; perhaps TRBD1 as D (5 bases). The germline V and J ends were trimmed by 4 bases and 4 bases, with 14 bases remaining between them. Germline V gene data show CDR1 as SEHNR and CDR2 as FQNEAQ (reference sequence). The CDR3 contains 14 residues.